This passage covers 24 T cell receptor beta chains from one sample sequenced in a study of T cell responses to AZD1222 COVID-19 vaccine. Clones were sequenced by immunoSEQ multiplex PCR, and TCRdb holds only the in-frame ones, with some missing. This sample has roughly 110,000 clones, with roughly 87% found just once. Specimen: peripheral blood, collected on day 0 of AZD1222 vaccination. All receptors come from an adult in good health.

This clone was seen once. The chain uses TRBV10-3 and TRBJ2-1; TRBD2 aligns across 7 bases. There are 16 residues in the CDR3. J gave up 7 bases and V 3 bases, and 12 bases lay outside the gene matches. Germline V gene data show CDR1 as ENHRY and CDR2 as SYGVKD. The CDR3 loop is CAISDLGGRDGNEQFF. The CDR3 DNA sequence: TGTGCCATCAGTGATCTTGGGGGGAGGGACGGGAATGAGCAGTTCTTC.

The table lists this clone with a count of one. The chain joins TRBV18 to TRBJ1-5; D is perhaps TRBD1 (5 bases). V was shortened by 1 base and J by 2 bases, with 9 bases between the two germline ends. Looked up from germline, CDR1 is KGHSH and CDR2 is LQKENI. The CDR3 covers 15 residues. In DNA form, the CDR3 reads TGTGCCAGCTCACCACGACAGATCGGCAATCAGCCCCAGCATTTT. Its protein is CASSPRQIGNQPQHF.

The chain employs TRBV4-3 and TRBJ1-2; 8 nucleotides agree with TRBD1. The V gene end was trimmed by 0 bases and the J gene end by 5 bases; junction bases not matched to a gene: 5. Germline V gives CDR1 LGHNA, CDR2 YSLEER. The CDR3 runs 15 residues. The CDR3 bases are TGCGCCAGCAGCCAAGAGGAGACAGGGGCATATGGCTACACCTTC. Protein sequence: CASSQEETGAYGYTF.

The chain recombines TRBV11-3 with TRBJ1-1, with TRBD1 as a possible D gene (5 bases). Trimming pared 2 bases from V and 6 bases from J, leaving 7 bases between. The CDR3 consists of 12 residues. Germline CDR1 and CDR2: SGHNT and YENEEA. CDR3 loop: CASSLRGAEAFF. The CDR3 coding sequence is TGTGCCAGCAGCTTAAGGGGTGCTGAAGCTTTCTTT.

This rearrangement joins TRBV7-9 to TRBJ1-3; D may be TRBD1 (6 bases). V was trimmed by 5 bases and J by 4 bases, leaving 21 bases between them. This CDR3 contains 17 residues. CDR1 is SEHNR, CDR2 FQNEAQ, per germline (reference sequence). The CDR3 loop reads CASSPPGVGRGGNTIYF. CDR3 DNA: TGTGCCAGCAGCCCTCCAGGGGTTGGCAGGGGAGGAAACACCATATATTTT. The full variable domain, its missing parts supplied by reference TRBV7-9 and TRBJ1-3, is DTGVSQNPRHKITKRGQNVTFRCDPISEHNRLYWYRQTLGQGPEFLTYFQNEAQLEKSRLLSDRFSAERPKGSFSTLEIQRTEQGDSAMYLCASSPPGVGRGGNTIYFGEGSWLTVV.

This rearrangement joins TRBV6-1 to TRBJ1-4; 11 bases match TRBD1. The junction had 8 bases not matched to a gene; V was cut back by 3 bases and J by 8 bases. CDR1 MNHNS and CDR2 SASEGT come from the germline V gene. The CDR3 has 16 amino acids. This CDR3 is CASSDRTGGEGEKLFF. In DNA, the CDR3 is TGTGCCAGCAGTGATAGGACAGGGGGCGAAGGCGAAAAACTGTTTTTT.

The rearrangement joins TRBV19 to TRBJ2-1; 8 positions agree with TRBD2. CDR1 and CDR2 (germline): LNHDA, SQIVND (reference sequence). Germline trimming cut 5 bases from V and 7 bases from J; bases unmatched to any gene: 16. The CDR3 is 17 residues long. This CDR3 reads CASSRTAGGGANNEQFF. In DNA, the CDR3 is TGTGCCAGTAGTCGGACGGCGGGAGGAGGGGCGAATAATGAGCAGTTCTTC.

This clone came up once. The chain couples TRBV6-6 to TRBJ1-1; D is unresolved. V was pared by 5 bases and J by 2 bases, with 9 bases between. Per the germline V gene, CDR1 is MNHNY and CDR2 is SVGAGI (reference sequence). CDR3 length equals 13 residues. The CDR3 nucleotides read TGTGCCAGCAGTAATCAAGTTAACACTGAAGCTTTCTTT. This sequence encodes CASSNQVNTEAFF.

In its sample, this clone was seen a few times. The chain combines TRBV2 with TRBJ2-2; D is unresolved. The CDR3 sequence is 13 residues long. Looked up from germline, CDR1 is SNHLY and CDR2 is FYNNEI. V lost 7 bases to trimming and J lost 0 bases, with 6 bases between them. DNA of the CDR3: TGTGCCAGCATTAGTGCGAACACCGGGGAGCTGTTTTTT. Residues: CASISANTGELFF. Variable domain in full (rest from reference TRBV2 and TRBJ2-2): EPEVTQTPSHQVTQMGQEVILRCVPISNHLYFYWYRQILGQKVEFLVSFYNNEISEKSEIFDDQFSVERPDGSNFTLKIRSTKLEDSAMYFCASISANTGELFFGEGSRLTVL.

V usage is TRBV6-6 and J usage is TRBJ2-1, with D tentatively TRBD1 (6 bases). The germline V gene has CDR1 MNHNY and CDR2 SVGAGI (reference sequence). The CDR3 covers 13 residues. With 8 bases removed from V and 6 bases from J, the gap between germline ends came to 14 bases. The CDR3 here is CASGPTGINEQFF. For the CDR3, the DNA is TGTGCCAGCGGACCGACAGGAATCAATGAGCAGTTCTTC.

The V and J genes are TRBV19 and TRBJ1-1; D is perhaps TRBD1 (6 bases). V was shortened by 9 bases and J by 0 bases, with 11 bases between the two germline ends. Germline assignment: CDR1 LNHDA and CDR2 SQIVND (reference sequence). The CDR3 has 13 residues. Here the CDR3 reads CASWTEMNTEAFF. The CDR3 DNA follows: TGTGCCAGCTGGACAGAAATGAACACTGAAGCTTTCTTT.

The V call is TRBV7-9, the J call TRBJ1-2; D may be TRBD1 (5 bases). Germline-derived CDR1 and CDR2 are SEHNR and FQNEAQ (reference sequence). This CDR3 comprises 15 residues. V lost 2 bases to trimming and J lost 4 bases, with 14 bases between them. The CDR3 spells CASSLPMRGLYGYTF. In DNA form, the CDR3 reads TGTGCCAGCAGCTTACCGATGCGGGGCCTCTATGGCTACACCTTC.

The chain has TRBV4-3 and TRBJ2-1, with 9 positions matching TRBD2. There are 16 residues in the CDR3. Trimming took 3 bases from V and 4 from J; bases not matched to a gene: 7. Germline V gives CDR1 LGHNA, CDR2 YSLEER. This chain's CDR3 is CASSQTSSGDYNEQFF. CDR3 nucleotides: TGCGCCAGCAGCCAGACTTCTAGCGGGGATTACAATGAGCAGTTCTTC.

The chain couples TRBV9 to TRBJ2-2; 13 positions match TRBD2. With V trimmed by 0 bases and J by 0 bases, 2 bases remained unmatched. The CDR3 spans 18 residues. Germline CDR1 reads SGDLS; CDR2 reads YYNGEE. CDR3 DNA: TGTGCCAGCAGCGTAGGGACTAGCGGGAGAGCGAACACCGGGGAGCTGTTTTTT. It is translated as CASSVGTSGRANTGELFF. The entire variable domain, with the rest obtained from reference TRBV9 and TRBJ2-2, is as follows: DSGVTQTPKHLITATGQRVTLRCSPRSGDLSVYWYQQSLDQGLQFLIQYYNGEERAKGNILERFSAQQFPDLHSELNLSSLELGDSALYFCASSVGTSGRANTGELFFGEGSRLTVL.

The gene calls are TRBV28 and TRBJ2-1; possibly TRBD2 for D (5 bases). Per germline, CDR1 MDHEN and CDR2 SYDVKM. Trimming shortened V by 5 bases and J by 4 bases, and 18 bases separated the two germline ends. The CDR3 is 16 amino acids. DNA of the CDR3: TGTGCCAGCAGTCCACCGGGGAGCGGCCGGTACAATGAGCAGTTCTTC. Amino acids: CASSPPGSGRYNEQFF.

This sequence joins TRBV7-2 and TRBJ2-5, with 11 nucleotides matching TRBD2. V dropped 6 bases and J dropped 7; count of bases not matched to a gene: 7. Germline CDR1 reads SGHTA; CDR2 reads FQGNSA. This CDR3 is 14 amino acids long. In DNA form, the CDR3 reads TGTGCCAGCAGATTCCCCGGGACTAGCGGGACCCAGTACTTC. Its protein is CASRFPGTSGTQYF.

The rearrangement links TRBV29-1 to TRBJ1-5; no reliable D call. The CDR3 sequence is 14 residues long. The germline V gene has CDR1 SQVTM and CDR2 ANQGSEA. The ends were cut back, 4 bases at V and 1 base at J, with 11 bases in the middle. CDR3 nucleotide sequence: TGCAGCGTTGCCCACAGAGACAGCAATCAGCCCCAGCATTTT. Translating gives CSVAHRDSNQPQHF.

This clone has more than one count but fewer than ten. The genes are TRBV18 and TRBJ2-3; possibly TRBD1 for D (8 bases). CDR3 size: 16 residues. Trimming shortened V by 5 bases and J by 2 bases, and 17 bases separated the two germline ends. In germline, CDR1 is KGHSH, CDR2 LQKENI. The CDR3 is CASSTWTGRDTDTQYF. The CDR3 coding sequence is TGTGCCAGCTCAACTTGGACAGGGAGGGACACAGATACGCAGTATTTT. Full variable domain (rest looked up from reference TRBV18 and TRBJ2-3): NAGVMQNPRHLVRRRGQEARLRCSPMKGHSHVYWYRQLPEEGLKFMVYLQKENIIDESGMPKERFSAEFPKEGPSILRIQQVVRGDSAAYFCASSTWTGRDTDTQYFGPGTRLTVL.

V usage is TRBV27 and J usage is TRBJ1-2; D gene ambiguous. CDR1 MNHEY and CDR2 SMNVEV come from the germline V gene (reference sequence). Trimming removed 5 bases at V and 4 bases at J, with 8 bases between. The CDR3 is 12 residues long. The DNA of the CDR3 is TGTGCCAGCAGTGGGAATGCCTATGGCTACACCTTC. It specifies CASSGNAYGYTF.

V usage is TRBV12-5 and J usage is TRBJ2-7; D call uncertain. This CDR3 region has 13 residues. Deletions cut 6 bases from V and 2 bases from J, with 11 bases between. Per germline, CDR1 LGHNT and CDR2 FRNRAP. The CDR3 DNA follows: TGTGCTAGTGGATTGACTCCTACCTACGAGCAGTACTTC. It translates to CASGLTPTYEQYF. The full variable domain, in which reference TRBV12-5 and TRBJ2-7 provide the parts outside the CDR3, is DARVTQTPRHKVTEMGQEVTMRCQPILGHNTVFWYRQTMMQGLELLAYFRNRAPLDDSGMPKDRFSAEMPDATLATLKIQPSEPRDSAVYFCASGLTPTYEQYFGPGTRLTVT.

The rearrangement links TRBV4-2 to TRBJ2-7; tentatively, D is TRBD1 or TRBD2 (5 bases each). CDR3 length equals 17 residues. CDR1 is LGHNA and CDR2 is YNFKEQ in the germline V gene. V shed 1 base and J shed 0 bases, with 16 bases lying between them. The CDR3 DNA sequence: TGTGCCAGCAGCCAAGGCCCGGGACCCATGAGCTCCTACGAGCAGTACTTC. It translates to CASSQGPGPMSSYEQYF.

CDR3 sequence reads: CACTRTPTVTEAFF. As DNA, the CDR3 is TGTGCCTGCACTCGCACCCCGACAGTCACTGAAGCTTTCTTT. The chain carries TRBV30 and TRBJ1-1, with a possible D match to TRBD1 (5 bases). The CDR3 has 14 residues. V was cut by 6 bases and J by 4 bases, with 18 bases left in between. CDR1 is GTSNPN and CDR2 is SVGIG in the germline V gene (reference sequence).

This chain uses TRBV4-3 with TRBJ1-5, with 7 nucleotides matching TRBD1. After removal of 2 bases from V and 6 bases from J, the junction contained 4 bases not matched to a gene. This CDR3 spans 14 amino acids. CDR1 LGHNA and CDR2 YSLEER come from the germline V gene. As DNA, the CDR3 is TGCGCCAGCAGCCAAAACACAGGGGTTCAGCCCCAGCATTTT. Its protein is CASSQNTGVQPQHF.

V is TRBV7-2 and J is TRBJ2-5; maybe TRBD2 (6 bases). CDR3 size: 16 residues. Per the germline V gene, CDR1 is SGHTA and CDR2 is FQGNSA. Trimming removed 5 bases from V and 4 bases from J, with 20 bases in between. CDR3 amino acids: CASSTGGLPGGETQYF. CDR3 sequence (DNA): TGTGCCAGCAGCACAGGAGGGCTCCCCGGCGGAGAGACCCAGTACTTC.